This T cell receptor beta chain was captured in a study of Ad26.COV2.S vaccination and SARS-CoV-2 variants. Study-wide context: Recipients of Ad26.COV2.S got it intramuscularly, once or twice 56 days apart.

Some clones are missing from TCRdb's copy, which holds only in-frame ones; the method was immunoSEQ multiplex PCR. The table has a few hundred thousand clones, about 90% seen once. Germline V CDR1 and CDR2: SEHNR, FQNEAQ (reference sequence). The CDR3 totals 14 residues. V shed 5 bases and J shed 1 base, with 11 bases lying between them. Study conclusions and caveats: In vaccinated individuals, spike-specific CD8+ and CD4+ T cell responses reportedly displayed substantial breadth. Those who received the vaccine showed greater spike-specific TCR breadth than those given placebo.

Treatment noted: some 20 received Ad26.COV2.S at low or high dose, single or two shots; about 5 received placebo; per-sample allocation not given. Sampling occurred on day 63 after the first vaccine or placebo injection. Boston supplied an adult donor aged 18-55 years. Of note for this clone: No antigen is known for it.

This chain uses TRBV7-9 with TRBJ1-1; unclear D gene. The TCR originated in a person between 18 and 60 years old who received the Ad26.COV2.S COVID-19 vaccine or a placebo. Here the sequenced sample was peripheral blood, taken in a trial of Ad26.COV2.S vaccine versus placebo. The CDR3 coding sequence is TGTGCCAGCAGCCCTAAACTCCCGAACACTGAAGCTTTCTTT. Translating it yields CASSPKLPNTEAFF.